This TCR beta chain derives from a study of shared clonotypes between healthy human individuals. Across the study: A donor's plate count was three for CD4 naive and three for CD4 memory; CD8 naive had two and CD8 memory one. Study-level results: Sequencing depth was predicted to influence how clonotypes are shared among donors.

CDR1 and CDR2 from the germline V gene are MDHEN and SYDVKM. Trimming took 5 bases from V and 6 from J, leaving 4 bases between them. The CDR3 contains 11 residues. Each subset's genomic DNA was split evenly across several immunoSEQ plates. Assay used: immunoSEQ multiplex PCR; TCRdb lists only in-frame clones, some missing. The profile shows roughly 2,500,000 clones, more than 85% of them singletons. As for this clone: The antigen is undetermined. Other DNA variants within this sample encode the same CDR3.

The receptor comes from a man in his late teens or twenties in good health. Some clones in this sample may be carry-over from other donors' samples. V and J are TRBV28 and TRBJ1-4; no clear D. The specimen sequenced was naive CD4+ T cells from PBMCs. Noted subset: CD45RA+ positively selected. CDR3 loop: CASSLDEKLFF. The DNA for the CDR3 is TGTGCCAGCAGTCTGGATGAAAAACTGTTTTTT.